This T cell receptor beta chain is from a study of T cells after yellow fever vaccination. Template switching by 5'RACE produced TCR cDNA, adding a universal primer site and UMIs. A single record per CDR3 protein comes from TCRdb applying MiXCR to the 5' RACE reads. The profile covers about 130,000 distinct CDR3 sequences, with 6% to 8% appearing a single time and about 2.7% taken by the ten largest. V was clipped by 5 bases and J by 6 bases; unmatched bases: 14. This CDR3 spans 16 amino acids. CDR1 and CDR2 (germline): MNHEY, SMNVEV (reference sequence). Study results and caveats: Reappearing after the booster were most of the clones from primary vaccination (around 95% CD4, roughly 86% CD8). It was the secondary response that reached its peak faster, day 5 versus 15, but it was weaker. Contaminating bulk clonotypes could be abundant in FACS-sorted repertoires.

This clonotype was picked up many times. Its matching antigen is unknown. The TCR was taken from a man younger than 35 who received the YFV17D yellow fever vaccine. This sequence joins TRBV27 and TRBJ2-5; 8 bases agree with TRBD2. The sample here was CD4+ T cells sorted from PBMCs, taken 10 days after the first yellow fever vaccination. CDR3 sequence: CASSASLAGPPKTQYF. The DNA for the CDR3 is TGTGCCAGCAGTGCCTCCCTAGCGGGTCCCCCGAAGACCCAGTACTTC.